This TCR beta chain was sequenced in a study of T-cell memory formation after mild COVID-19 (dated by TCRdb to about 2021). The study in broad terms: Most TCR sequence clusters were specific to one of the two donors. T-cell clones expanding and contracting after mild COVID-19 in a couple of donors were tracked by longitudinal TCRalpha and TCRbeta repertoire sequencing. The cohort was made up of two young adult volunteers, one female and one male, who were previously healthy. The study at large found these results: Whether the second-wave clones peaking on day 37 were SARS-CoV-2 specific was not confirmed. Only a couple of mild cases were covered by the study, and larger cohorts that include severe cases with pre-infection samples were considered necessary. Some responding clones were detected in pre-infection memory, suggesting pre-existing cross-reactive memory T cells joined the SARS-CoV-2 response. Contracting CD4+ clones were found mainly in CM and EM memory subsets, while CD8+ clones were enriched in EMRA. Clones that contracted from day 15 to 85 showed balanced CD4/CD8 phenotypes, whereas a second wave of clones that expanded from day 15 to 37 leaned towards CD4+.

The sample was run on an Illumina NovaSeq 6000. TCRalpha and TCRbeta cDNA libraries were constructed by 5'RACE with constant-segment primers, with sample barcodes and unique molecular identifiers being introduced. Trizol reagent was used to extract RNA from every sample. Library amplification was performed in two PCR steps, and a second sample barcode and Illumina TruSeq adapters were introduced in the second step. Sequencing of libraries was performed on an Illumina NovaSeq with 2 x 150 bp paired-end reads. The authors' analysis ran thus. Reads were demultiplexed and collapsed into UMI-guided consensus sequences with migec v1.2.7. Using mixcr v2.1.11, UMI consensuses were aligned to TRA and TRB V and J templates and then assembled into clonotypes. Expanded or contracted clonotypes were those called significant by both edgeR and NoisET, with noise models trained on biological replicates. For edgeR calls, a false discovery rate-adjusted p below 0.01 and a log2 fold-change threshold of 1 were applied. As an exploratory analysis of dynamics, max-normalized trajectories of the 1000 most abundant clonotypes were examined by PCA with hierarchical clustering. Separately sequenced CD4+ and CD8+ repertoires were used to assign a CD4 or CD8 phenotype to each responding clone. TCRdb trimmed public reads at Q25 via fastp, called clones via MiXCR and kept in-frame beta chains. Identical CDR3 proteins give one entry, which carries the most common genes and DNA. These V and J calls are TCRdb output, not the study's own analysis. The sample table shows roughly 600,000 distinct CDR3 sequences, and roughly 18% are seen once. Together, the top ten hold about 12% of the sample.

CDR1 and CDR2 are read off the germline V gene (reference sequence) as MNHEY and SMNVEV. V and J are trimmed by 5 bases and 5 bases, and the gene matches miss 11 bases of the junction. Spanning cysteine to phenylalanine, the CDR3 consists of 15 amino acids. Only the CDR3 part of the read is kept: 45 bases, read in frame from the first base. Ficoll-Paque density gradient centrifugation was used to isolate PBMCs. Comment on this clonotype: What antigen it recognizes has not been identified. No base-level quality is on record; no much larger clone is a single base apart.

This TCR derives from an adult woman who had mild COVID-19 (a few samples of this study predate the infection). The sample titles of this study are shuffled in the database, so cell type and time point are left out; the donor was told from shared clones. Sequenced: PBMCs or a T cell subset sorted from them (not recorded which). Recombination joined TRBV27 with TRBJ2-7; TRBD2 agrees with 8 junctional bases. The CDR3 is CASSNPGLGRDEQYF. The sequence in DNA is TGTGCCAGCAGTAACCCGGGACTAGGTAGGGACGAGCAGTACTTC.